Below, one TCR beta chain is given with its context. Its cognate antigen is unknown. An end of the junction does not agree with germline; a read error may underlie this. The record originates from a study of blood T cells in healthy people across ages. Study findings and constraints: Age showed a roughly linear inverse relationship with TCR beta diversity per million T cells.

Using a J-beta primer mix together with a sample-barcoded 5' primer, a second PCR was run for roughly 6 to 12 cycles. Each CDR3 protein is one row after TCRdb ran MiXCR on the 5' RACE reads. This sample yields 550,000 to 650,000 distinct CDR3 sequences, of which approximately 30% are seen a single time; 15% to 19% belongs to the top ten. The length of the CDR3 is 14 residues. Healthy Caucasian individuals from Russia aged about 6 to 100 served as donors. The TCR sequence derives from a woman of 80 years or more in good health. The chain joins TRBV12-3 or TRBV12-4 to TRBJ2-3; weak D call: TRBD2 (5 bases). The source material was blood. As DNA, the CDR3 is TGTGCCAGCAGTTATGACGCTAGCACAGATACGCAATATTTT. This sequence encodes CASSYDASTDTQYF.